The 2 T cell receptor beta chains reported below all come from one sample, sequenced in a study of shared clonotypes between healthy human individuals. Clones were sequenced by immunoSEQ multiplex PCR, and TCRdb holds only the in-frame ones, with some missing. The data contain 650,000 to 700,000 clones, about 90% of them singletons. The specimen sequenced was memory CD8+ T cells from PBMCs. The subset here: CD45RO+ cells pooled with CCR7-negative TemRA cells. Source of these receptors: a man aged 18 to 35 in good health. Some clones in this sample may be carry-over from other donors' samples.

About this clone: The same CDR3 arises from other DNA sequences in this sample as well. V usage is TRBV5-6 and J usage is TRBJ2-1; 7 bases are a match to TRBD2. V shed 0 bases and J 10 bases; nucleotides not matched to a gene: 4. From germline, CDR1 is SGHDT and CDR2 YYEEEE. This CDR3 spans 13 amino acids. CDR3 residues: CASSLAGAGEQFF. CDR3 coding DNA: TGTGCCAGCAGCTTGGCGGGAGCGGGGGAGCAGTTCTTC.

The CDR3 is CASTNPSWGPEQFF. The CDR3 nucleotides read TGTGCCAGTACCAATCCCTCTTGGGGCCCCGAGCAGTTCTTC. V gene TRBV19 combines with J gene TRBJ2-1; D may be TRBD1 (5 bases). Germline CDR1 reads LNHDA; CDR2 reads SQIVND (reference sequence). V shed 7 bases and J shed 10 bases, with 20 bases lying between them. The CDR3 sequence is 14 residues long.